Presented here are 29 T cell receptor beta chains from one specimen sequenced in a study of T-cell reconstitution after alpha-beta-depleted transplantation in children. The library targeted TCRbeta and was prepared with unique molecular identifiers. TCRdb re-called the PCR reads through MiXCR, storing one row per CDR3 protein. The sample yields approximately 240,000 distinct CDR3 sequences, approximately 9.9% seen once. Sequencing was performed on PBMCs from the stem cell graft donor, taken from the stem cell graft. The receptors originated from a human donor who donated a stem cell graft to a child with SCID.

On this clonotype itself: With a much larger clone just one base away, this may be a read error. The V and J genes are TRBV6-4 and TRBJ1-4; possible D gene TRBD1, 5 bases. The CDR3 runs to 18 residues. V was cut by 8 bases and J by 4 bases, with 26 bases left in between. Germline V lookup: CDR1 MRHNA, CDR2 SNTAGT. The CDR3 here is CASCFSQQTGDLNEKLFF. The CDR3 DNA reads TGTGCCAGCTGTTTTTCCCAACAGACGGGGGACCTTAATGAAAAACTGTTTTTT.

This clonotype was recorded at least ten times. The chain employs TRBV7-2 and TRBJ1-1, with 9 bases fitting TRBD1. V lost 5 bases and J lost 0; bases outside the gene matches: 7. The CDR3 spans 16 residues. The V gene's germline CDR1 is SGHTA and CDR2 FQGNSA. This CDR3 is CASSPSGTGLNTEAFF. The DNA of the CDR3 is TGTGCCAGCAGCCCATCCGGGACAGGGTTGAACACTGAAGCTTTCTTT.

In this sample, this clonotype turned up many times. The V and J genes are TRBV10-2 and TRBJ2-7; 9 bases align to TRBD1. From germline, CDR1 is WSHSY and CDR2 SAAADI. V was pared by 4 bases and J by 5 bases, with 6 bases of the junction left unmatched. The CDR3 is 14 amino acids. The CDR3 sequence is CASSARQGGDEQYF. The CDR3 nucleotides are TGCGCCAGCAGTGCTCGACAGGGGGGGGACGAGCAGTACTTC.

This clonotype has a count of ten or more. This rearrangement joins TRBV12-3 or TRBV12-4 to TRBJ1-1; no clear D. Trimming left V 2 bases short and J 1 base short, with 11 bases between. The length of the CDR3 is 15 residues. CDR3 nucleotides: TGTGCCAGCAGTTTAAGAGGTGGAGGGAACACTGAAGCTTTCTTT. Protein sequence: CASSLRGGGNTEAFF.

This clonotype has a count of ten or more. V is TRBV19 and J is TRBJ2-7; TRBD1 aligns across 11 bases. Unmatched junction bases numbered 12, after V lost 10 bases and J lost 7 bases. Germline V CDR1 and CDR2: LNHDA, SQIVND (reference sequence). This CDR3 contains 14 residues. CDR3 sequence reads: CATALDRGPREQYF. The CDR3 DNA is TGTGCCACCGCCCTGGACAGGGGGCCTCGAGAGCAGTACTTC.

This clonotype came up many times. The chain recombines TRBV4-1 with TRBJ2-3, with TRBD2 matching over 13 bases. V lost 8 bases to trimming and J lost 5 bases; unmatched junction nucleotides: 7. CDR1 is MGHRA and CDR2 is YSYEKL in the germline V gene. The CDR3 consists of 15 residues. The CDR3 nucleotides are TGCGCCAGCGAGGGACTAGCGGGGAAGGGAGATACGCAGTATTTT. Its protein product is CASEGLAGKGDTQYF.

This clonotype has a count of ten or more. The chain carries TRBV7-6 and TRBJ1-2, with TRBD1 matching 11 bases. The germline V gene encodes CDR1 SGHVS and CDR2 FNYEAQ. The V segment lost 1 base and the J segment 6 bases; nucleotides outside the gene matches: 7. The CDR3 length is 16 residues. For the CDR3, the DNA is TGTGCCAGCAGCTTAGAAGGGACAGGGGGTTCCGATGGCTACACCTTC. This translates into CASSLEGTGGSDGYTF.

This clonotype appeared many times. V usage is TRBV12-3 or TRBV12-4 and J usage is TRBJ1-1, with D hard to call. CDR3 length: 12 amino acids. Trimming pared 8 bases from V and 6 bases from J, leaving 13 bases between. CDR3 DNA: TGTGCCAGCCGAACTGGGAGGTCTGAAGCTTTCTTT. Protein sequence: CASRTGRSEAFF.

The sample holds many counts of this clonotype. The rearrangement uses TRBV12-3 or TRBV12-4 and TRBJ2-2; D is possibly TRBD1 (5 bases). This CDR3 is built from 11 residues. The V end lost 8 bases, the J end lost 6 bases, and 7 bases lay between the germline ends. CDR3 DNA sequence: TGTGCCAGCGTAGGGGCCGGGGAGCTGTTTTTT. It encodes CASVGAGELFF.

Many counts were recorded for this clonotype. The chain uses TRBV6-5 and TRBJ2-1, with 7 bases matching TRBD2. Germline-derived CDR1 and CDR2 are MNHEY and SVGAGI. The CDR3 totals 15 residues. V lost 2 bases to trimming and J lost 5 bases; unmatched junction nucleotides: 6. The CDR3 coding sequence is TGTGCCAGCAGTTACCAGGCTAGCGGCCACAATGAGCAGTTCTTC. This encodes CASSYQASGHNEQFF.

Ten or more counts support this clonotype. The gene calls are TRBV6-2 or TRBV6-3 and TRBJ1-5; D is unresolved. CDR3 length: 14 amino acids. V dropped 5 bases and J dropped 6 bases, with 14 bases sitting between them. Germline V lookup: CDR1 MNHEY, CDR2 SVGEGT. The CDR3: CASSHPAEVQPQHF. The CDR3 coding sequence is TGTGCCAGCAGTCACCCGGCGGAGGTTCAGCCCCAGCATTTT.

The chain has TRBV9 and TRBJ2-1; TRBD2 might be the D (6 bases). Germline CDR1 SGDLS, CDR2 YYNGEE. V lost 4 bases, J lost 0 bases, and 14 bases lay in between. The CDR3 contains 16 residues. CDR3: CASSYFGGSSYNEQFF. CDR3 coding DNA: TGTGCCAGCAGCTACTTTGGGGGGAGCTCCTACAATGAGCAGTTCTTC. The whole variable domain, filled in from reference TRBV9 and TRBJ2-1, reads DSGVTQTPKHLITATGQRVTLRCSPRSGDLSVYWYQQSLDQGLQFLIQYYNGEERAKGNILERFSAQQFPDLHSELNLSSLELGDSALYFCASSYFGGSSYNEQFFGPGTRLTVL.

This clonotype was recorded a few times. The rearrangement joins TRBV20-1 to TRBJ2-1, with 11 bases matching TRBD2. This CDR3 contains 19 residues. Germline V gene lookup returns CDR1 DFQATT and CDR2 SNEGSKA (reference sequence). V shed 1 base and J 6 bases; nucleotides not matched to a gene: 17. The CDR3 region is CSARGYSGGAPLRSNEQFF. The CDR3 DNA is TGCAGTGCTAGAGGGTATAGCGGGGGGGCCCCCCTCCGTTCCAATGAGCAGTTCTTC.

To note about this clonotype: One junction end disagrees with the germline gene, perhaps due to a read error. This rearrangement joins TRBV6-1 to TRBJ1-3; D gene unclear. The CDR3 consists of 18 residues. CDR1 is MNHNS and CDR2 is SASEGT in the germline V gene. The CDR3 loop reads CASSINLLGSRSRNTIYF. CDR3 nucleotides: TGTGCCAGCAGTATAAACCTTCTCGGCTCCCGCTCTAGAAACACCATATATTTT.

The chain joins TRBV20-1 to TRBJ2-1; the D gene is possibly TRBD2 (6 bases). Trimming took 0 bases from V and 0 from J, leaving 12 bases between them. This CDR3 spans 16 amino acids. Germline V gene data show CDR1 as DFQATT and CDR2 as SNEGSKA (reference sequence). CDR3 region: CSARDSGGSSYNEQFF. The CDR3 DNA reads TGCAGTGCTAGAGATAGTGGGGGGAGCTCCTACAATGAGCAGTTCTTC.

This clonotype occurred many times. J is TRBJ1-2 and V is TRBV3-1; 9 bases fit TRBD1. CDR3 length equals 14 residues. From germline, CDR1 is LGHDT and CDR2 YNNKEL (reference sequence). The junction had 4 bases not matched to a gene; V was cut back by 1 base and J by 7 bases. The CDR3 here is CASSQGGTGSGYTF. In DNA, the CDR3 is TGTGCCAGCAGCCAAGGAGGGACAGGGAGTGGCTACACCTTC.

In its sample, this clonotype was seen many times. The CDR3 nucleotides are TGCGCCAGCAGCTTGGAAACCTCCCCAGATACGCAGTATTTT. Translated: CASSLETSPDTQYF. This chain uses TRBV5-1 with TRBJ2-3; D remains ambiguous. The V end lost 0 bases, the J end lost 4 bases, and 9 bases lay between the germline ends. CDR3 length equals 14 residues. Germline loops: CDR1 SGHRS, CDR2 YFSETQ.

This clonotype was counted many times. The V gene is TRBV15, the J gene TRBJ2-2; D ambiguous. Germline V lookup: CDR1 LNHNV, CDR2 YYDKDF (reference sequence). Trimming removed 5 bases from V and 7 bases from J, with 5 bases in between. This CDR3 comprises 11 residues. For the CDR3, the DNA is TGTGCCACCAGCCTGAGCGGGGAGCTGTTTTTT. Amino acids: CATSLSGELFF.

At least ten counts were recorded for this clonotype. The chain links TRBV4-1 to TRBJ1-2, with 8 bases identical to TRBD1. The CDR3 has 16 amino acids. V trimming: 4 bases; J trimming: 4 bases; junction bases outside the gene matches: 11. Germline CDR1 is MGHRA and CDR2 is YSYEKL. The CDR3 here is CASSRTSTGGSYGYTF. CDR3 nucleotides: TGCGCCAGCAGCCGCACATCTACAGGGGGGTCCTATGGCTACACCTTC.

The chain joins TRBV18 to TRBJ1-1; D perhaps matches TRBD1 (5 bases). CDR1 and CDR2 from the germline V gene are KGHSH and LQKENI. This CDR3 is 13 amino acids long. The V gene lost 6 bases and the J gene lost 6 bases, with 14 bases spanning the gap. CDR3 amino acids: CASSPSGPSEAFF. CDR3 DNA sequence: TGTGCCAGCTCTCCCTCGGGGCCCTCTGAAGCTTTCTTT.

This clonotype was counted at least ten times. The CDR3 nucleotides read TGTGCCAGCAGTTTCACATCCGCTCGGGGCAATCAGCCCCAGCATTTT. Translating it yields CASSFTSARGNQPQHF. J is TRBJ1-5 and V is TRBV12-3 or TRBV12-4; D unresolved. The CDR3 totals 16 residues. V lost 3 bases to trimming and J lost 2 bases, with 14 bases between them.

Ten or more counts support this clonotype. V and J are TRBV5-1 and TRBJ2-1, with TRBD1 matching over 7 bases. Germline-derived CDR1 and CDR2 are SGHRS and YFSETQ. The CDR3 runs to 13 residues. The V and J ends lost 1 base and 9 bases, in that order; junction bases with no gene match: 4. The CDR3 DNA is TGCGCCAGCAGCTTGACAGGGGAAGTTGAGCAGTTCTTC. As protein: CASSLTGEVEQFF.

The sample holds a few counts of this clonotype. The chain employs TRBV20-1 and TRBJ2-2; 8 bases align to TRBD1. Trimming at V came to 3 bases and at J to 4 bases, leaving 7 bases not matched to a gene. The CDR3 totals 15 residues. From germline, CDR1 is DFQATT and CDR2 SNEGSKA (reference sequence). CDR3 coding DNA: TGCAGTGCTAGGGGACAGGCGAAGGGCACCGGGGAGCTGTTTTTT. The encoded protein is CSARGQAKGTGELFF.

On this clonotype: Possible read error: a much larger clone is one base away. The chain couples TRBV2 to TRBJ1-5; D may be TRBD1 (6 bases). Germline V CDR1 and CDR2: SNHLY, FYNNEI. The CDR3 is made up of 19 amino acids. As DNA, the CDR3 is TGTACCAGCAGTTTTATTCGGGACACGGGCGGATTTAGCAATCAGCCCCAGCATTTT. As protein: CTSSFIRDTGGFSNQPQHF.

In this sample, this clonotype turned up many times. J is TRBJ2-1 and V is TRBV5-1, with TRBD2 matching 8 bases. The CDR3 length is 15 residues. Unmatched junction bases numbered 8, after V lost 2 bases and J lost 7 bases. CDR1 and CDR2 (germline): SGHRS, YFSETQ. CDR3 residues: CASSFGRGARNEQFF. CDR3 DNA sequence: TGCGCCAGCAGCTTTGGGCGGGGGGCCAGGAATGAGCAGTTCTTC.

Ten or more counts support this clonotype. The genes are TRBV12-3 or TRBV12-4 and TRBJ1-1, with D perhaps matching TRBD1 (5 bases). The germline V and J ends were trimmed by 7 bases and 2 bases, with 14 bases remaining between them. The CDR3 length is 14 residues. The CDR3 is CASTLAGGNTEAFF. In DNA, the CDR3 is TGTGCCAGCACCCTGGCGGGGGGTAACACTGAAGCTTTCTTT.

This chain uses TRBV5-6 with TRBJ1-2; D call uncertain. The CDR3 is 13 amino acids. V shed 4 bases and J shed 5 bases, with 12 bases lying between them. CDR1 and CDR2 from the germline V gene are SGHDT and YYEEEE. This CDR3 is CASSLMGEYGYTF. CDR3 in DNA: TGTGCCAGCAGCCTGATGGGAGAATATGGCTACACCTTC.

The sample holds a few counts of this clonotype. V and J are TRBV6-1 and TRBJ1-4, with D maybe TRBD1 (5 bases). V was clipped by 6 bases and J by 0 bases, with 11 bases between them. The germline CDR1 and CDR2 sequences are MNHNS and SASEGT. The CDR3 totals 15 residues. CDR3 nucleotide sequence: TGTGCCAGCAGGACCTGGGGGTCAACTAATGAAAAACTGTTTTTT. Amino acid sequence: CASRTWGSTNEKLFF.

The chain recombines TRBV7-1 with TRBJ2-1; D is tentatively TRBD1 or TRBD2 (5 bases each). The DNA matches TRBJ2-7 better at its end, which makes the J call doubtful. TRBV7-1 counts as an open reading frame of uncertain function. This CDR3 region has 13 residues. The CDR3 reads CASSPGRINEQYF. In nucleotides, the CDR3 is TGTGCCAGCAGCCCGGGACGGATCAATGAGCAGTACTTC.